This T cell receptor beta chain was recovered during a study of shared T cell receptors in the human thymus. This CDR3 region has 16 residues. V lost 3 bases and J lost 2, with 17 bases in between. The germline CDR1 and CDR2 sequences are MDHEN and SYDVKM. The data were produced by immunoSEQ multiplex PCR, yet TCRdb's version contains in-frame clones alone and is incomplete. The data show roughly 660,000 clones, more than 75% seen once. These data were also reused for a study on human thymus T cells. That paper states: Corrective cardiac operations yielded the resected thymus tissue. What appeared biased in thymic and blood repertoires was the usage of V and J genes.

This chain uses TRBV28 with TRBJ2-7, with no clear D. Sequenced material: thymocytes. The TCR comes from a boy in the first two years of life with a congenital heart defect. The CDR3 nucleotides read TGTGCCAGCAGTTTTTCGACGGGTCCTTATACCTACGAGCAGTACTTC. Translation gives CASSFSTGPYTYEQYF.